The 25 T cell receptor beta chains below all came from one sample that was sequenced in a study of T cell responses to AZD1222 COVID-19 vaccine. Generated by immunoSEQ multiplex PCR, the TCRdb table keeps only in-frame clones and is missing some. The sample holds around 100,000 clones, 70% to 90% seen once. Material: peripheral blood, obtained 28 days after the second AZD1222 dose. These receptors were collected from an adult who received the AZD1222 COVID-19 vaccine.

V and J are TRBV27 and TRBJ2-3; D unresolved. V lost 4 bases and J lost 0, with 5 bases in between. Germline V gene data show CDR1 as MNHEY and CDR2 as SMNVEV (reference sequence). This CDR3 is built from 13 residues. CDR3 sequence: CASSSSSTDTQYF. Written as DNA, the CDR3 is TGTGCCAGCAGTTCGTCTAGCACAGATACGCAGTATTTT.

The chain has TRBV5-6 and TRBJ1-3; maybe TRBD1 (5 bases). V was cut by 5 bases and J by 0 bases, with 12 bases left in between. Germline lookup yields CDR1 SGHDT and CDR2 YYEEEE. CDR3 length equals 15 residues. The CDR3 here is CASSGTHSSGNTIYF. Written as DNA, the CDR3 is TGTGCCAGCAGTGGGACTCACAGCTCTGGAAACACCATATATTTT.

The V and J genes are TRBV4-2 and TRBJ1-1; D is uncertain. This CDR3 has 14 residues. V was shortened by 0 bases and J by 3 bases, with 8 bases between the two germline ends. Germline values: CDR1 LGHNA, CDR2 YNFKEQ. The CDR3 spells CASSQDPTDTEAFF. DNA for the CDR3: TGTGCCAGCAGCCAAGACCCCACGGACACTGAAGCTTTCTTT.

J is TRBJ2-7 and V is TRBV4-3; 8 bases map to TRBD1. Trimming at V came to 0 bases and at J to 4 bases, leaving 8 bases not matched to a gene. In germline, CDR1 is LGHNA, CDR2 YSLEER. The CDR3 contains 16 residues. The CDR3 DNA reads TGCGCCAGCAGCCAAGATGTCACAGGGGGGACTTACGAGCAGTACTTC. Its protein product is CASSQDVTGGTYEQYF.

The gene calls are TRBV4-2 and TRBJ1-2; D is unclear. This CDR3 region has 12 residues. Germline CDR1 LGHNA, CDR2 YNFKEQ. Trimming took off 0 bases at V and 8 bases at J, with 7 bases between the two ends. This CDR3 reads CASSQDTRGYTF. The CDR3 DNA is TGTGCCAGCAGCCAAGATACCCGGGGCTACACCTTC.

This chain joins TRBV7-8 and TRBJ2-7; D may be TRBD1 (6 bases). The length of the CDR3 is 15 residues. V shed 4 bases and J shed 2 bases, with 15 bases lying between them. In germline, CDR1 is SGHVS, CDR2 FQNEAQ. CDR3 nucleotide sequence: TGTGCCAGCAGCTACCGGACAGAACTAACCTACGAGCAGTACTTC. Translation gives CASSYRTELTYEQYF.

The rearrangement uses TRBV4-3 and TRBJ2-7, with D possibly TRBD2 on 6 matching bases. V lost 1 base to trimming and J lost 3 bases, with 19 bases between them. The V gene's germline CDR1 is LGHNA and CDR2 YSLEER. The CDR3 length is 17 residues. As DNA, the CDR3 is TGCGCCAGCAGCCAAGTACCTCGTGGAGGGCACATCTACGAGCAGTACTTC. Translated, it gives CASSQVPRGGHIYEQYF.

The genes are TRBV7-3 and TRBJ1-2; possibly TRBD1 for D (5 bases). Trimming pared 8 bases from V and 7 bases from J, leaving 14 bases between. The germline gives CDR1 SGHTA, CDR2 FQGTGA. CDR3 length: 12 amino acids. In nucleotides, the CDR3 is TGTGCCAGCGCCGGCGGGGGAGGTGGCTACACCTTC. Protein product: CASAGGGGGYTF.

The rearrangement uses TRBV21-1 and TRBJ1-6; the table's D call, TRBD1, was not checked against the DNA. TRBV21-1 is a recognized pseudogene. CDR3 length: 16 amino acids. CDR3 sequence: CASSTPTGADNSPLHF. The CDR3 DNA follows: TGTGCCAGCAGCACTCCCACAGGGGCGGATAATTCACCCCTCCACTTT.

The V call is TRBV11-2, the J call TRBJ2-4; TRBD1 aligns across 11 bases. The CDR3 has 18 amino acids. V was pared by 4 bases and J by 10 bases, with 18 bases of the junction left unmatched. Germline V lookup: CDR1 SGHAT, CDR2 FQNNGV. The chain's CDR3 is CASSSRNLGQGAVQIQYF. The CDR3, as DNA: TGTGCCAGCAGCTCGCGAAACCTAGGACAGGGGGCAGTCCAAATTCAGTACTTC.

The rearrangement links TRBV4-2 to TRBJ1-1; D remains ambiguous. Germline V gene data show CDR1 as LGHNA and CDR2 as YNFKEQ. Trimming pared 0 bases from V and 4 bases from J, leaving 9 bases between. The CDR3 is made up of 14 amino acids. The CDR3 nucleotides read TGTGCCAGCAGCCAAGACGAACGGAGCACTGAAGCTTTCTTT. It translates to CASSQDERSTEAFF.

This clone turned up a few times. The chain couples TRBV6-1 to TRBJ2-1; D is uncertain. CDR3 length: 14 residues. Trimming took off 3 bases at V and 9 bases at J, with 15 bases between the two ends. The germline V gene encodes CDR1 MNHNS and CDR2 SASEGT. The CDR3 DNA reads TGTGCCAGCAGTGATGGCGCTTCCAGCACTGAGCAGTTCTTC. Translated, it gives CASSDGASSTEQFF.

This clone turned up a few times. This chain connects TRBV3-1 (or the pseudogene TRBV3-2) to TRBJ2-1; no definite D call. Trimming shortened V by 4 bases and J by 2 bases, and 21 bases separated the two germline ends. The germline V gene has CDR1 LGHDT and CDR2 YNNKEL (reference sequence). The CDR3 is made up of 18 amino acids. CDR3 coding DNA: TGTGCCAGCAGCCCATCGTCAGGCGAGCCATTCACCTACAATGAGCAGTTCTTC. Protein: CASSPSSGEPFTYNEQFF.

V gene TRBV11-3 combines with J gene TRBJ2-5; D is uncertain. The V gene's germline CDR1 is SGHNT and CDR2 YENEEA. The CDR3 extends over 13 amino acids. Trimming removed 1 base at V and 0 bases at J, with 3 bases between. CDR3 DNA sequence: TGTGCCAGCAGCTTAGTGGACCAAGAGACCCAGTACTTC. Its protein is CASSLVDQETQYF.

This clone was counted a single time. The V gene is TRBV5-1, the J gene TRBJ1-2, with D perhaps TRBD1 (5 bases). The CDR3 spans 13 residues. The V gene's germline CDR1 is SGHRS and CDR2 YFSETQ. With 4 bases removed from V and 1 base from J, the gap between germline ends came to 8 bases. The CDR3 bases are TGCGCCAGCAGCAAGACAGTTAACTATGGCTACACCTTC. Translating gives CASSKTVNYGYTF.

The V gene is TRBV19, the J gene TRBJ2-3, with D unclear. Trimming shortened V by 2 bases and J by 10 bases, and 13 bases separated the two germline ends. Germline CDR1 LNHDA, CDR2 SQIVND (reference sequence). This CDR3 is 13 amino acids long. The CDR3 sequence is CASSIPGPGPQYF. CDR3 DNA: TGTGCCAGTAGTATACCCGGTCCCGGCCCGCAGTATTTT.

The genes are TRBV28 and TRBJ2-1, with no clear D. The germline V and J ends were trimmed by 1 base and 6 bases, with 7 bases remaining between them. The CDR3 runs 13 residues. The V gene's germline CDR1 is MDHEN and CDR2 SYDVKM. In nucleotides, the CDR3 is TGTGCCAGCAGTTTATATAACATCAATGAGCAGTTCTTC. It codes for CASSLYNINEQFF.

The V call is TRBV5-1, the J call TRBJ2-7; no reliable D call. Germline CDR1 reads SGHRS; CDR2 reads YFSETQ. CDR3 length: 13 residues. V was shortened by 4 bases and J by 6 bases, with 14 bases between the two germline ends. The CDR3 DNA reads as TGCGCCAGCAGCCTAGATCTTCGCCCCGAGCAGTACTTC. Its protein is CASSLDLRPEQYF.

V is TRBV5-4 and J is TRBJ2-2; TRBD2 agrees at 10 bases. With 5 bases clipped from V and 4 bases from J, the junction kept 5 bases outside the gene matches. The CDR3 contains 15 residues. Per the germline V gene, CDR1 is SGHNT and CDR2 is YYREEE (reference sequence). CDR3 sequence (DNA): TGTGCCAGCAGGATGAGCGGGAGGGCCACCGGGGAGCTGTTTTTT. It translates to CASRMSGRATGELFF.

This rearrangement joins TRBV24-1 to TRBJ1-2; the match to TRBD1 covers 10 bases. The CDR3 is 18 residues long. The germline CDR1 and CDR2 sequences are KGHDR and SFDVKD. V shed 3 bases and J 8 bases; nucleotides not matched to a gene: 17. The CDR3 loop reads CATSDLLRGTGVLKGYTF. The DNA for the CDR3 is TGTGCCACCAGTGATCTACTGAGGGGGACAGGGGTTCTGAAGGGCTACACCTTC.

This chain links TRBV7-9 with TRBJ1-5; D gene uncertain. The CDR3 has 13 residues. Germline V CDR1 and CDR2: SEHNR, FQNEAQ (reference sequence). The ends were cut back, 4 bases at V and 7 bases at J, with 11 bases in the middle. CDR3 loop: CASSSEGRQPQHF. In DNA, the CDR3 is TGTGCCAGCAGCTCAGAGGGCCGACAGCCCCAGCATTTT.

The chain links TRBV6-5 to TRBJ2-3, with 13 bases matching TRBD2. V gave up 7 bases and J gave up 7 bases; unmatched junction bases: 5. The CDR3 loop spans 14 amino acids. Per germline, CDR1 MNHEY and CDR2 SVGAGI. CDR3: CASTGLAGVNTQYF. The CDR3 nucleotides are TGTGCCAGCACCGGACTAGCGGGAGTGAATACGCAGTATTTT.

The J gene is TRBJ2-7, the V gene TRBV30; no reliable D call. The CDR3 is 12 residues long. Germline V gene lookup returns CDR1 GTSNPN and CDR2 SVGIG (reference sequence). Trimming pared 2 bases from V and 2 bases from J, leaving 7 bases between. CDR3 sequence reads: CAWSISPYEQYF. CDR3 in DNA: TGTGCCTGGAGTATCTCCCCCTACGAGCAGTACTTC.

This sequence joins TRBV28 and TRBJ1-5; maybe TRBD1 (6 bases). The length of the CDR3 is 16 residues. Germline V gene lookup returns CDR1 MDHEN and CDR2 SYDVKM. V was clipped by 5 bases and J by 5 bases, with 19 bases between them. CDR3 sequence reads: CASSGGPTRGDQPQHF. The CDR3 DNA follows: TGTGCCAGCAGTGGGGGTCCGACCAGGGGAGATCAGCCCCAGCATTTT.

The chain carries TRBV23-1 and TRBJ1-3, with no clear D. TRBV23-1 is filed as an ORF, its function uncertain. With 4 bases removed from V and 3 bases from J, the gap between germline ends came to 4 bases. The CDR3 extends over 12 amino acids. This CDR3 reads CASSLSGNTIYF. The CDR3 DNA follows: TGCGCCAGCAGTCTAAGTGGAAACACCATATATTTT.